The rows below give T cell receptor beta chains drawn from one sample of a study of cytomegalovirus exposure and HLA in healthy donors. This table comes from immunoSEQ multiplex PCR, and its TCRdb copy is limited to in-frame clones, with some not included. This sample carries around 300,000 clones, 80% to 90% of them seen once, and the ten largest clones take more than 0.8%. The material sequenced was PBMCs. The receptors were sampled from a woman in her late teens or twenties in good health and CMV-seronegative. Both conserved end residues are part of each CDR3. The D gene is left open where the match is weak. Size tells how often a clone was seen (once, few, many) or the class of an expanded clone, and some rows leave it out.

j_call d_call clone_size v_call cdr3_aa cdr3_nt
TRBJ1-5 NA once TRBV19 CASSIEQGTGNQPQHF TGTGCCAGTAGTATAGAGCAGGGAACCGGCAATCAGCCCCAGCATTTT
TRBJ2-5 NA NA TRBV5-6 CASSLRQRKTQYF TGTGCCAGCAGCTTGCGGCAGCGAAAGACCCAGTACTTC
TRBJ2-7 NA NA TRBV7-9 CASSLSSYEQYF TGTGCCAGCAGCCTCAGCTCCTACGAGCAGTACTTC
TRBJ2-7 TRBD2 NA TRBV27 CASSPRGGSMYEQYF TGTGCCAGCAGTCCGCGGGGCGGGAGCATGTACGAGCAGTACTTC
TRBJ1-2 NA NA TRBV28 CASSLQGYGYTF TGTGCCAGCAGTTTGCAGGGCTATGGCTACACCTTC
TRBJ1-3 NA NA TRBV6-1 CASSEALYGGNTIYF TGTGCCAGCAGTGAAGCACTGTACGGCGGGAACACCATATATTTT
TRBJ1-1 TRBD1 NA TRBV9 CASSQRQGLNTEAFF TGTGCCAGCAGCCAAAGACAGGGGTTGAACACTGAAGCTTTCTTT
TRBJ2-5 TRBD2 few TRBV19 CASSMPGLAYQETQYF TGTGCCAGTAGTATGCCGGGACTAGCGTACCAAGAGACCCAGTACTTC
TRBJ2-5 TRBD2 NA TRBV27 CASSPFSGTSLYHQETQYF TGTGCCAGCAGTCCCTTCTCCGGGACTAGTCTATATCATCAAGAGACCCAGTACTTC
TRBJ2-1 TRBD2 NA TRBV18 CASSPVAGGPLHEQFF TGTGCCAGCTCACCGGTAGCGGGAGGGCCCCTCCACGAGCAGTTCTTC
TRBJ1-5 TRBD1 NA TRBV19 CASSPTGAPNQPQHF TGTGCCAGTAGTCCGACAGGGGCGCCCAATCAGCCCCAGCATTTT
TRBJ1-2 TRBD1 NA TRBV6-5 CASSPGTVYGYTF TGTGCCAGCAGTCCCGGGACAGTCTATGGCTACACCTTC
TRBJ1-5 NA NA TRBV30 CAWSVQGDQPQHF TGTGCCTGGAGTGTACAGGGTGATCAGCCCCAGCATTTT
TRBJ1-4 TRBD1 NA TRBV7-6 CASRDRGNEKLFF TGTGCCAGCAGGGACAGGGGAAATGAAAAACTGTTTTTT
TRBJ1-1 TRBD1 NA TRBV27 CASSQTSTDRLPRGTEAFF TGTGCCAGCAGTCAAACCTCTACGGACAGGCTTCCCCGGGGCACTGAAGCTTTCTTT
TRBJ1-3 NA few TRBV10-3 CAISDSTVLGNTIYF TGTGCCATCAGTGATTCGACAGTCCTTGGAAACACCATATATTTT
TRBJ1-1 NA few TRBV5-1 CASSLTGSTEAFF TGCGCCAGCAGCTTGACAGGGTCGACTGAAGCTTTCTTT